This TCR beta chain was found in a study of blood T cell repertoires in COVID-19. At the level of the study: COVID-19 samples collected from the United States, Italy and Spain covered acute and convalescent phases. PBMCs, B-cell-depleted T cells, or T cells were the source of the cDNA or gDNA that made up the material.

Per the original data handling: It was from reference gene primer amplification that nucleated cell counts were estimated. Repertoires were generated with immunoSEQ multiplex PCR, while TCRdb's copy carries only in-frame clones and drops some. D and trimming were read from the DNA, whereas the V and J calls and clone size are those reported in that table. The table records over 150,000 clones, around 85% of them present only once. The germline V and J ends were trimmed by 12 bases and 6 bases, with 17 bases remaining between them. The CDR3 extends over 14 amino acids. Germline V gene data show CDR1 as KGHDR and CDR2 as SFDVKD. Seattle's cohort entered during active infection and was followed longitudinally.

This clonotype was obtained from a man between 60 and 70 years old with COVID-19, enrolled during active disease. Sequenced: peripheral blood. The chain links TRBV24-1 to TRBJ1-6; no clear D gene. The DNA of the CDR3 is TGTGCCGTATCAGAGGCGAAAATTAATTCACCCCTCCACTTT. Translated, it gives CAVSEAKINSPLHF.